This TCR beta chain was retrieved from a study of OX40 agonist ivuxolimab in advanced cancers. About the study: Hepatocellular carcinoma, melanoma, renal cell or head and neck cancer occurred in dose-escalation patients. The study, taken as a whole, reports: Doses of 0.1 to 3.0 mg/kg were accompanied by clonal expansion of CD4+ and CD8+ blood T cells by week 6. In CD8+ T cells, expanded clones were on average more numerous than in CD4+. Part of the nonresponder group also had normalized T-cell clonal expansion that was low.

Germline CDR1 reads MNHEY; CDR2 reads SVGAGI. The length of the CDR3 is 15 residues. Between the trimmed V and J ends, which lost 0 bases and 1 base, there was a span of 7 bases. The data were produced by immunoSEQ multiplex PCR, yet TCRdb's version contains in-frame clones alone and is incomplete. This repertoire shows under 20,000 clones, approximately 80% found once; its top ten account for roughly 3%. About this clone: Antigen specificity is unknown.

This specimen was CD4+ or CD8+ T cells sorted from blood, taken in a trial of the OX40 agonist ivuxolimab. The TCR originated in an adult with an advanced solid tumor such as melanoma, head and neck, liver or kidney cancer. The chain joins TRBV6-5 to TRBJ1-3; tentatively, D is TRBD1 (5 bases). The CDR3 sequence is CASSYSEGSGNTIYF. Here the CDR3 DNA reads TGTGCCAGCAGTTACTCGGAGGGGTCTGGAAACACCATATATTTT.